This TCR beta chain was captured by sequencing in a study of neurological immune-mediated disorders (dated by TCRdb to 2018 to 2020). For the study in its entirety: Among the roughly 35 multiple sclerosis patients, approximately 30 had relapsing-remitting MS and 3 had secondary progressive MS. The study compared peripheral blood TCR-beta repertoires of HTLV-I-associated myelopathy (HAM/TSP) patients, multiple sclerosis patients and healthy controls using UMI-based sequencing. Longitudinal samples, technical triplicates and paired sorted CD4+ and CD8+ T-cell subsets, alongside PBMC samples, were included among the 106 TCR-beta libraries. Of the roughly 70 subjects in the cohort, around 14 were HAM/TSP patients, roughly 34 were multiple sclerosis patients, and some 20 were healthy controls. Paper-wide results and their limitations: TCR clonal expansion was greatest in HAM/TSP patients and smallest in MS patients, who ranked below even healthy controls. Across subjects, expanded clones never shared an identical CDR3 amino acid sequence, which suggests that the TCR-beta repertoires in every group were private. No association of the MS cluster with clinical or MRI features was observed, and the need for larger cohorts was stated by the authors. Phylogenetic analysis grouped repertoires from 18 of 34 MS patients into a cluster of related CDR3 sequences, suggesting a possible repertoire-level signature.

This clonotype has a count of ten or more. Its antigen remains unidentified. Within one base of it there is no much larger clone, and no base qualities were kept. cDNA synthesis used template-switch 5'RACE with a primer carrying a 10-nucleotide random unique molecular identifier tagging each TCR transcript. Every sequencing run covered 15-18 subjects and yielded more than 180 million TCR-beta sequences. The RNeasy kit was used for extraction of total RNA. TCR-beta VDJ regions were amplified with primers for the TCR constant region and the 5'RACE anchor, using the KAPA Real-time Library Amplification kit. Sample indexes and Illumina adaptors were added in a first PCR, and a second PCR then increased library yield. After Ampure bead purification, the TCR product of roughly 650 bp was size-selected on a 2% E-gel SizeSelection system. Before pooling, libraries had their quality checked on a Bioanalyzer, their concentration measured with Qubit, and their quantity determined with the Kapa Library Quantification kit. Libraries were sequenced paired-end 2 x 150 bp on an Illumina HiSeq 2500. To increase sequence diversity, about 25-31% phiX was spiked into each library pool. Turning to the authors' computational methods: Quality-filtered reads were processed with the UMI-based MiGEC pipeline, and over 85% of raw TCR sequences were removed by the MiGEC pipeline during error correction. VDJ genes were aligned to IMGT germline references, and each clonotype was defined by a unique CDR3 amino acid sequence together with V-J genes. Clonal expansion, Shannon diversity, and CDR3 relatedness (CalcPairwiseDistances, ClusterSamples) were evaluated with VDJtools, and phylogenetic trees were built with CLCbio workbench. Expanded clones were defined as having at least 8 unique UMIs, based on coefficient-of-variation modelling across technical triplicates. TCRdb reran the public reads through fastp at Q25 and MiXCR, keeping productive beta chains. Entries are consolidated by CDR3 protein sequence, retaining the most common genes and DNA. The V and J calls and clone size are TCRdb's, not the authors'. The sample data list 65,000 to 90,000 distinct CDR3 sequences, and 3.2% of these were observed just once. Of the sample, about 5% falls within the top ten clones.

The CDR3 sequence holds 13 residues, the cysteine and phenylalanine included. Only CDR3 DNA remains: 39 bases, in frame from the first base. CDR1 and CDR2 are read off the germline V gene (reference sequence) as DFQATT and SNEGSKA. Trimming at the junction amounts to 3 bases on V and 0 bases on J, and the germline ends lie 7 bases apart. Libraries from unsorted PBMCs were made from 2 million PBMCs kept in RNAlater at -80 degrees C until RNA extraction. The multiple sclerosis patients were enrolled in a US clinical protocol that used magnetic resonance imaging to evaluate disease progression. PBMCs were separated from peripheral blood using Ficoll-Hypaque density gradient centrifugation and then cryopreserved in liquid nitrogen.

The sequence came from a woman aged 45-60 years with multiple sclerosis. The material sequenced was PBMCs. The rearranged segments are TRBV20-1 and TRBJ2-3, with an unclear D gene assignment. The sequenced DNA is TGCAGTGCTAGGACCCCTAGCACAGATACGCAGTATTTT. Translated, it gives CSARTPSTDTQYF.